The source of this T cell receptor (beta chain) is a study of blood T cell repertoires in COVID-19 (dated by TCRdb to 2020 to 2022). At the level of the whole study: Samples covering the acute and convalescent phases of COVID-19 were provided by collaborators in the United States, Italy and Spain. The material from the prospective study consisted of cDNA or gDNA derived from T cells, B-cell-depleted T cells, or PBMCs. The dataset comprised deeply sampled blood TCRbeta repertoires from subjects exposed to, actively infected with, or recovered from COVID-19. A freely available public database, intended as a resource for researchers studying the immune response to SARS-CoV-2, is where the repertoires were released. The samples were drawn from two sources: the first 160 participants of the ongoing ImmuneRACE study, and 1,000 to 1,500 subjects contributed by 6 global collaborators. The sample metadata nearly always contained a de-identified subject ID, COVID-19 status, age in years and sex. Where HLA class I and class II types were available, the types were taken from metadata supplied by the sample provider, not from assay-based typing. What the work shows at the level of the full study, not this receptor alone: Clinical and demographic metadata were provided uncurated, with the amount varying by source and participant.

TCRbeta CDR3 regions were amplified from genomic DNA by means of the immunoSEQ Assay, a bias-controlled multiplex PCR. The original pipeline was this. The number of nucleated cells in each sample was estimated from the amplification of reference gene primers within the assay. To quantify the absolute abundance of each unique TCRbeta CDR3 rearrangement, sequence reads were collapsed and filtered. For each sample, productive Simpson clonality was calculated as the square root of Simpson's diversity index across productive rearrangements. Here the immuneACCESS table is served through TCRdb, limited to in-frame sequences with V and J called. Missing clones are a known gap in these copies; in checked studies unresolved V genes cover under half, and the rest lacks a known reason. V and J calls plus clone size are reproduced from that table; the DNA served to infer D and trimming. This sample holds 150,000 to 200,000 clones; about 87% were observed only once. The ten top clones hold about a tenth of the sample.

Concerning this clone itself: No antigen is known for it. Base qualities are not at hand, and no much larger clone is one base apart.

At one collaborating source in Seattle, patients were enrolled during active infection and were followed longitudinally through the course of disease. Each collaborating institution followed its own protocols to collect whole blood in K2EDTA tubes. For TCRbeta analysis, collaborators shipped samples in one of three forms: frozen whole blood, isolated PBMCs, or DNA extracted from either of those sample types. What was sequenced was peripheral blood. This clonotype was obtained from a woman in her sixties or seventies with COVID-19, enrolled during active disease.

The CDR3 protein is CASSLQGHTEAFF. The nucleotide sequence is given as TGTGCCAGCAGCTTACAGGGGCACACTGAAGCTTTCTTT. This chain joins TRBV7-3 to TRBJ1-1; perhaps TRBD1 is the D gene, with 6 bases matching. The CDR3 spans 13 residues, from the cysteine through the phenylalanine. This entry keeps only the CDR3 DNA: 39 bases, framed from base 1. V is cut by 2 bases and J by 3 bases, and the space between the germline ends is 7 bases. CDR1 and CDR2 are read off the germline V gene as SGHTA and FQGTGA.